The 18 T cell receptor beta chains in this list originate from one sample, sequenced in a study of T cell responses to AZD1222 COVID-19 vaccine. Some clones are missing from TCRdb's copy, which holds only in-frame ones; the method was immunoSEQ multiplex PCR. The data contain roughly 53,000 clones, roughly 80% of them singletons. The sample consisted of peripheral blood, taken on day 0 of AZD1222 vaccination. The receptors derive from an adult in good health.

This sequence joins TRBV29-1 and TRBJ2-2; TRBD2 agrees at 11 bases. Germline CDR1 is SQVTM and CDR2 is ANQGSEA. This CDR3 contains 16 residues. Trimming took 1 base from V and 4 from J; bases not matched to a gene: 5. The CDR3 DNA is TGCAGCGTTGAAGGGCTAGCGGGAGGACTCACCGGGGAGCTGTTTTTT. Protein product: CSVEGLAGGLTGELFF.

This clone has a single count. The genes are TRBV19 and TRBJ2-7, with D unclear. CDR3 length equals 13 residues. CDR1 and CDR2 (germline): LNHDA, SQIVND (reference sequence). V was cut by 2 bases and J by 5 bases, with 10 bases left in between. In DNA form, the CDR3 reads TGTGCCAGTAGTATAAAAAGTGGGGACGAGCAGTACTTC. Its translation is CASSIKSGDEQYF. Based on the CDR3 plus reference TRBV19 and TRBJ2-7, the full variable domain is DGGITQSPKYLFRKEGQNVTLSCEQNLNHDAMYWYRQDPGQGLRLIYYSQIVNDFQKGDIAEGYSVSREKKESFPLTVTSAQKNPTAFYLCASSIKSGDEQYFGPGTRLTVT.

This clone has just one count. V usage is TRBV11-3 and J usage is TRBJ1-1, with TRBD1 identical over 7 bases. The CDR3 totals 14 residues. Germline V gives CDR1 SGHNT, CDR2 YENEEA. V dropped 5 bases and J dropped 4; count of bases not matched to a gene: 7. The CDR3 DNA is TGTGCCAGCAGCCTGACAGGGTTGGGCACTGAAGCTTTCTTT. Residues: CASSLTGLGTEAFF. The full variable domain, completed using reference TRBV11-3 and TRBJ1-1, is EAGVVQSPRYKIIEKKQPVAFWCNPISGHNTLYWYLQNLGQGPELLIRYENEEAVDDSQLPKDRFSAERLKGVDSTLKIQPAELGDSAVYLCASSLTGLGTEAFFGQGTRLTVV.

V is TRBV7-9 and J is TRBJ2-5, with 8 bases matching TRBD2. Germline V CDR1 and CDR2: SEHNR, FQNEAQ (reference sequence). V dropped 5 bases and J dropped 4; count of bases not matched to a gene: 12. The CDR3 is 16 amino acids. CDR3 sequence reads: CASSDNTGTRLETQYF. CDR3 nucleotide sequence: TGTGCCAGCAGCGACAACACCGGGACTAGGTTAGAGACCCAGTACTTC.

The gene calls are TRBV15 and TRBJ2-3; the match to TRBD2 covers 9 bases. The J segment lost 4 bases and the V segment lost 0 bases, leaving 2 bases of the junction unmatched. The CDR3 is made up of 15 amino acids. Germline CDR1 reads LNHNV; CDR2 reads YYDKDF (reference sequence). This chain's CDR3 is CATSRDAGGADTQYF. The CDR3 coding sequence is TGTGCCACCAGCAGAGATGCGGGGGGGGCAGATACGCAGTATTTT.

The rearrangement uses TRBV7-6 and TRBJ2-4; D remains ambiguous. This CDR3 has 16 residues. The V gene's germline CDR1 is SGHVS and CDR2 FNYEAQ. Trimming took off 1 base at V and 0 bases at J, with 10 bases between the two ends. Here the CDR3 reads CASSLEGPGAKNIQYF. The CDR3 DNA follows: TGTGCCAGCAGCTTAGAAGGGCCGGGAGCCAAAAACATTCAGTACTTC.

The chain employs TRBV7-9 and TRBJ1-5, with D hard to call. V lost 3 bases, J lost 5 bases, and 5 bases lay in between. CDR3 length: 12 residues. Germline loops: CDR1 SEHNR, CDR2 FQNEAQ (reference sequence). The CDR3 DNA sequence: TGTGCCAGCAGCTTTGCGTATCAGCCCCAGCATTTT. It encodes CASSFAYQPQHF.

This clone appeared once. The genes are TRBV7-2 and TRBJ2-3; D remains ambiguous. V lost 4 bases to trimming and J lost 5 bases, with 19 bases between them. The CDR3 runs 16 residues. Germline CDR1 SGHTA, CDR2 FQGNSA. CDR3: CASSSQIRLSGDTQYF. The CDR3 DNA reads TGTGCCAGCAGCTCCCAAATTCGCCTCTCTGGAGATACGCAGTATTTT.

The rearrangement uses TRBV7-9 and TRBJ1-2; 7 nucleotides agree with TRBD1. This CDR3 has 14 amino acids. The V gene's germline CDR1 is SEHNR and CDR2 FQNEAQ (reference sequence). The V segment lost 1 base and the J segment 7 bases; nucleotides outside the gene matches: 6. CDR3 DNA: TGTGCCAGCAGCTTAGATACAGGGGTTCCTGGCTACACCTTC. Its translation is CASSLDTGVPGYTF. The complete variable domain, with remaining parts taken from reference TRBV7-9 and TRBJ1-2, reads DTGVSQNPRHKITKRGQNVTFRCDPISEHNRLYWYRQTLGQGPEFLTYFQNEAQLEKSRLLSDRFSAERPKGSFSTLEIQRTEQGDSAMYLCASSLDTGVPGYTFGSGTRLTVV.

CDR3 in amino acids: CASSTLTGELFF. The CDR3 DNA follows: TGCGCCAGCAGCACTCTTACCGGGGAGCTGTTTTTT. The chain has TRBV5-1 and TRBJ2-2; D remains unclear. The ends were cut back, 4 bases at V and 5 bases at J, with 6 bases in the middle. This CDR3 has 12 amino acids. Germline V lookup: CDR1 SGHRS, CDR2 YFSETQ.

This chain uses TRBV5-5 with TRBJ2-3; D is perhaps TRBD2 (6 bases). The germline CDR1 and CDR2 sequences are SGHKS and YYEKEE (reference sequence). V lost 6 bases to trimming and J lost 1 base, with 24 bases between them. The CDR3 extends over 18 amino acids. CDR3 DNA: TGTGCCAGCACCGACCAGAGTATGGCGGGACGGGGCACAGATACGCAGTATTTT. It encodes CASTDQSMAGRGTDTQYF.

The V gene is TRBV4-3, the J gene TRBJ1-1; D call uncertain. Trimming stripped 0 bases from V and 1 base from J, with 6 bases between. CDR3 size: 14 residues. Germline CDR1 and CDR2: LGHNA and YSLEER. As DNA, the CDR3 is TGCGCCAGCAGCCAAGACACGTCGAACACTGAAGCTTTCTTT. This encodes CASSQDTSNTEAFF.

The CDR3 sequence: CASSPSGLYQPQHF. Here the CDR3 DNA reads TGCGCCAGCAGCCCCTCAGGACTCTATCAGCCCCAGCATTTT. The chain uses TRBV10-1 and TRBJ1-5; D gene unclear. Per germline, CDR1 WNHNN and CDR2 SYGVQD (reference sequence). CDR3 length equals 14 residues. V lost 6 bases and J lost 5, with 14 bases in between.

The V call is TRBV10-3, the J call TRBJ1-1, with 8 bases aligning to TRBD1. The V segment lost 4 bases and the J segment 0 bases; nucleotides outside the gene matches: 13. This CDR3 contains 18 residues. Germline V gene data show CDR1 as ENHRY and CDR2 as SYGVKD. The CDR3 loop reads CAISVRTGRGEVNTEAFF. DNA for the CDR3: TGTGCCATCAGTGTCAGGACAGGGAGGGGTGAGGTGAACACTGAAGCTTTCTTT.

The count of this clone is one. This sequence joins TRBV7-2 and TRBJ2-7; 13 nucleotides agree with TRBD2. J lost 6 bases, V lost 6 bases, and 2 bases had no gene match. The CDR3 is made up of 13 amino acids. The V gene's germline CDR1 is SGHTA and CDR2 FQGNSA. The CDR3 DNA reads TGTGCCAGCAGAGGACTAGCGGGAGCCGAGCAGTACTTC. Residues: CASRGLAGAEQYF.

This chain uses TRBV6-6 with TRBJ2-3, with TRBD2 identical over 10 bases. J gave up 4 bases and V 3 bases, and 4 bases lay outside the gene matches. This CDR3 comprises 15 residues. Germline V gene sequence: CDR1 MNHNY, CDR2 SVGAGI (reference sequence). The CDR3: CASSYPLAGSDTQYF. CDR3 bases: TGTGCCAGCAGTTATCCACTAGCGGGGTCAGATACGCAGTATTTT.

The J gene is TRBJ2-3, the V gene TRBV6-2 or TRBV6-3, with 7 bases identical to TRBD2. The V gene's germline CDR1 is MNHEY and CDR2 SVGEGT. Trimming at V came to 2 bases and at J to 2 bases, leaving 1 base not matched to a gene. The CDR3 has 14 amino acids. The CDR3 sequence is CASSYGRATDTQYF. The CDR3 nucleotides are TGTGCCAGCAGTTACGGGAGGGCCACAGATACGCAGTATTTT.

This chain uses TRBV10-3 with TRBJ1-5; TRBD1 might be the D (5 bases). This CDR3 has 17 amino acids. Germline CDR1 ENHRY, CDR2 SYGVKD. Trimming shortened V by 6 bases and J by 4 bases, and 22 bases separated the two germline ends. The CDR3: CAISKTELGVGNQPQHF. CDR3 in DNA: TGTGCCATCAGCAAGACAGAGCTTGGTGTTGGTAATCAGCCCCAGCATTTT.